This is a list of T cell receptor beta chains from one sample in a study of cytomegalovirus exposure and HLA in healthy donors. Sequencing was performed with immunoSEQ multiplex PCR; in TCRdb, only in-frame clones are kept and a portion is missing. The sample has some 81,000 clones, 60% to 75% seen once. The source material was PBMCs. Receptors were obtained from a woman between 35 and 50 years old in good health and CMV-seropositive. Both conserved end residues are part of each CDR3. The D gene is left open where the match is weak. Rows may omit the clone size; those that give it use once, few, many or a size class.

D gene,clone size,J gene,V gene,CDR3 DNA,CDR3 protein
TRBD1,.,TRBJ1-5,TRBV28,TGTGCCAGCAGATGGACAGGGGTGAGTCAGCCCCAGCATTTT,CASRWTGVSQPQHF
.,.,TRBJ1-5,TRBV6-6,TGTGCCAGCAGCCCCGGGTCCGCCCTGACGCCCCAGCATTTT,CASSPGSALTPQHF
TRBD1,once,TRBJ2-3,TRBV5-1,TGCGCCAGCGGGGGACAGGGTGACGTGAATACGCAGTATTTT,CASGGQGDVNTQYF
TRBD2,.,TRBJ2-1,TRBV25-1,TGTGCCAGCAGTGAATATGGAGTCGGGGGGGCGCGCAATGAGCAGTTCTTC,CASSEYGVGGARNEQFF
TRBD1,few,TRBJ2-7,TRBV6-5,TGTGCCAGCAGTTCGGGACAGGGAAACGAGCAGTACTTC,CASSSGQGNEQYF
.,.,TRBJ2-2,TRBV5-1,TGCGCCAGCAGCCCATTGAATAGCGAGCAGTCAGGGGAGCTGTTTTTT,CASSPLNSEQSGELFF
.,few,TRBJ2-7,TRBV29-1,TGCAGCGTTGAAAACCCCGGGACAAACACCTACGAGCAGTACTTC,CSVENPGTNTYEQYF
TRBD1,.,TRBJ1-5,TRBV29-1,TGCAGCGCGAAACAGGGGGTTGATCAGCCCCAGCATTTT,CSAKQGVDQPQHF
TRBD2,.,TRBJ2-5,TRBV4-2,TGTGCCAGCAGCCAGCGGAGCGGGGGGGCCGGGTTAGGTGAGGAGACCCAGTACTTC,CASSQRSGGAGLGEETQYF
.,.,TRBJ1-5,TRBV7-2,TGTGCCAGCAGCTTAGTCCCTAATAGCAATCAGCCCCAGCATTTT,CASSLVPNSNQPQHF
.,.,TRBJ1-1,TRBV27,TGTGCCAGCAGTTTATCCCCAGGGAAGACTGAAGCTTTCTTT,CASSLSPGKTEAFF
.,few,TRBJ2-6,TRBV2,TGTGCCAGCAGTGACTCTACCGGGGCCAACGTCCTGACTTTC,CASSDSTGANVLTF
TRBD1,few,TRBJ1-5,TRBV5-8,TGTGCCAGCAGCTTAGAAGGGGGCCGGAATCAGCCCCAGCATTTT,CASSLEGGRNQPQHF
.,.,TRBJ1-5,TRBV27,TGTGCCAGCAGTTTCGGGGTGGGTGGCAATCAGCCCCAGCATTTT,CASSFGVGGNQPQHF
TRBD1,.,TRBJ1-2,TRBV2,TGTGCCACCAGTGCACAACCCGGACAGGTCTATGGCTACACCTTC,CATSAQPGQVYGYTF
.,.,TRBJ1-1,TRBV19,TGTGCCAGTAGTATAGCCAGGGAAACTGAAGCTTTCTTT,CASSIARETEAFF
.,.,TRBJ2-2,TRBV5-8,TGTGCCAGCAGCTGGTTTAAGCGGGAGCTGTTTTTT,CASSWFKRELFF
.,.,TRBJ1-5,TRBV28,TGTGCCAGTCTACAGAGTCCCAATCAGCCCCAGCATTTT,CASLQSPNQPQHF
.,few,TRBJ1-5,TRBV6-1,TGTGCCAGCAGTGAAGGCGGGGGCCAGCCCCAGCATTTT,CASSEGGGQPQHF
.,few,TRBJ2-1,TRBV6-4,TGTGCCAGCAGCGCCCTAGCTATCACGAACAATGAGCAGTTCTTC,CASSALAITNNEQFF
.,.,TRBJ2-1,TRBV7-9,TGTGCCAGCAAAGGAGGGGCTTACAATGAGCAGTTCTTC,CASKGGAYNEQFF
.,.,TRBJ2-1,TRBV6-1,TGTGCCAGCAGGAGGGGGCTAGCGGGTATCAATGAGCAGTTCTTC,CASRRGLAGINEQFF
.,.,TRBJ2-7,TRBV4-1,TGCGCCAGCAGCCAAGACCCACTGCGGGAGCAGTACTTC,CASSQDPLREQYF
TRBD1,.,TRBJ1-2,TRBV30,TGTGCCTGGAGTCCGGCCGGGACAGGGGACGGCTACACCTTC,CAWSPAGTGDGYTF
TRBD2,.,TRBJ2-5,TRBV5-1,TGCGCCAGCAGCCTAGGGACTAGGGAGACCCAGTACTTC,CASSLGTRETQYF
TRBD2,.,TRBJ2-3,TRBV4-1,TGCGCCAGCAGCCCAATTAGCGGGAGGGTGGCAGATACGCAGTATTTT,CASSPISGRVADTQYF
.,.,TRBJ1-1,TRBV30,TGTGCCTTAAAAACAGTGAACACTGAAGCTTTCTTT,CALKTVNTEAFF
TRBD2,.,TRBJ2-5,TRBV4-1,TGCGCCAGCAGCCAAGAGAACGGGGGGTCCGTTGAGACCCAGTACTTC,CASSQENGGSVETQYF
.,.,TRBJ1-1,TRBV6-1,TGTGCCAGCGTCCCAGGGGTCGGGACTGAAGCTTTCTTT,CASVPGVGTEAFF
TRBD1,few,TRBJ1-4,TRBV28,TGTGCCAGCAGTTCGGGACAGACGAATGAAAAACTGTTTTTT,CASSSGQTNEKLFF
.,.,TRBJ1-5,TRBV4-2,TGTGCCAGCAGCCAAGATCAGAATCAGCCCCAGCATTTT,CASSQDQNQPQHF
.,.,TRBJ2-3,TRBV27,TGTGCCAGCAGTTCCCGGGGTAGCGGTAGCACAGATACGCAGTATTTT,CASSSRGSGSTDTQYF
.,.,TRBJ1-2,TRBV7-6,TGTGCCAGCAGCTTAGGGCAGGGTGGCGGCTACACCTTC,CASSLGQGGGYTF